In its sample, the clone carrying this TCR beta chain was seen many times. The antigen remains undetermined. This sample stems from a study of neurological immune-mediated disorders. From 15-18 subjects, every sequencing run obtained over 160 million TCR-beta sequences. TCRdb reanalysed the 5' RACE reads using MiXCR and keeps one entry per CDR3 protein. The table has 31,000 or so distinct CDR3 sequences, approximately 1.4% seen once. Findings and limits, study-wide: Clinical features showed no association with the multiple sclerosis repertoire cluster, and MRI features showed none either. Patients with HTLV-1-associated myelopathy had the highest level of TCR clonal expansion, whereas patients with multiple sclerosis had the lowest level, falling beneath the level found in healthy controls.

The CDR3 consists of 13 residues. V lost 7 bases and J lost 4, with 13 bases in between. The germline CDR1 and CDR2 sequences are KGHSH and LQKENI. The receptor's source is a woman aged 25-40 years with multiple sclerosis. Specimen: PBMCs. V usage is TRBV18 and J usage is TRBJ2-5, with D possibly TRBD1 on 6 matching bases. As DNA, the CDR3 is TGTGCCAGCTTCGACAGGCTTGGAGAGACCCAGTACTTC. Its translation: CASFDRLGETQYF.